This T cell receptor beta chain is drawn from a study of technical replicates of blood from a few donors. This clone was counted a single time. V lost 6 bases to trimming and J lost 4 bases, with 13 bases between them. CDR1 MNHEY and CDR2 SMNVEV come from the germline V gene (reference sequence). This CDR3 has 14 amino acids. Measured with immunoSEQ multiplex PCR; TCRdb has only the in-frame clones, and not every one. The sample carries 85,000 to 100,000 clones, approximately 94% recorded once. The sequence came from a human donor in good health. Sequences were obtained from T cells isolated from PBMCs. The chain uses TRBV27 and TRBJ1-3; a weak D match, TRBD1 (6 bases). The CDR3: CASSFRGPGNTIYF. In DNA form, the CDR3 reads TGTGCCAGCAGCTTCAGGGGTCCGGGAAACACCATATATTTT.